These T cell receptor beta chains were read from a single sample in a study of blood T cell repertoires in COVID-19. The table came from immunoSEQ multiplex PCR; TCRdb's copy has only in-frame clones and leaves some out. Of tens of thousands of clones listed, around 85% are singletons. Material: peripheral blood. All receptors come from a man aged 35 to 55 with COVID-19, enrolled during active disease. Both conserved end residues are part of each CDR3. A D gene is named only where the DNA matches it firmly. Where a row states a size, it is once, few, many or the class of an expanded clone; other rows omit it.

v_call	clone_size	d_call	j_call	cdr3_nt	cdr3_aa
TRBV7-9	NA	NA	TRBJ1-1	TGTGCCAGCAGCCGGGACGCGGGGGTCCCTGAAGCTTTCTTT	CASSRDAGVPEAFF
TRBV9	NA	NA	TRBJ1-1	TGTGCCAGCAGCGTAGCTACGGCCTTCAGCGGAGACACTGAAGCTTTCTTT	CASSVATAFSGDTEAFF
TRBV6-1	NA	NA	TRBJ2-6	TGTGCCAGCAGTGAGGACAGATTTAGCTCTGGGGCCAACGTCCTGACTTTC	CASSEDRFSSGANVLTF
TRBV30	NA	TRBD2	TRBJ2-1	TGTGCCTTTAGCGGGGGGGTTGCAAATGAGCAGTTCTTC	CAFSGGVANEQFF
TRBV28	NA	NA	TRBJ1-1	TGTGCCAGCATAGGACACCTCGGGACTGAAGCTTTCTTT	CASIGHLGTEAFF
TRBV9	NA	NA	TRBJ1-6	TGTGCCAGCAGCGTAGAACAGTATAATTCACCCCTCCACTTT	CASSVEQYNSPLHF
TRBV4-1	NA	NA	TRBJ2-2	TGCGCCAGCAGCCAAGATTCAGCGATCACCGGGGAGCTGTTTTTT	CASSQDSAITGELFF
TRBV19	NA	NA	TRBJ1-4	TGTGCCAGTAGTGTGGGACTGCGAATGAAACTGTTTTTT	CASSVGLRMKLFF
TRBV2	few	NA	TRBJ2-2	TGTGCCAGCAGTCTTGACAGGCCGAACACCGGGGAGCTGTTTTTT	CASSLDRPNTGELFF
TRBV3-1/TRBV3-2	NA	TRBD1	TRBJ1-2	TGTGCCAGCAGCGACAGGGCTAACTATGGCTACACCTTC	CASSDRANYGYTF
TRBV7-2	NA	NA	TRBJ2-7	TGTGCCAGCAGCTTAAGCGCGCGGTCCTACGAGCAGTACTTC	CASSLSARSYEQYF
TRBV10-2	NA	NA	TRBJ2-3	TGCGCCAGCAGTGAGTCCCTAACGGGACAAGGCACAGATACGCAGTATTTT	CASSESLTGQGTDTQYF
TRBV5-4	NA	NA	TRBJ2-2	TGTGCCAGCAGGGGAGAGAAAGTGGCCACCGGGGAGCTGTTTTTT	CASRGEKVATGELFF
TRBV5-1	once	NA	TRBJ2-1	TGCGCCAGCAGCTTTGGACAGTTAAGTGAGCAGTTCTTC	CASSFGQLSEQFF
TRBV7-9	once	NA	TRBJ1-4	TGTGCCAGCAGCTTAAGGGGCGAAAATGAAAAACTGTTTTTT	CASSLRGENEKLFF
TRBV3-1/TRBV3-2	NA	NA	TRBJ1-1	TGTGCCGCCAAACAGGGAGAGGGGACTGAAGCTTTCTTT	CAAKQGEGTEAFF
TRBV5-6	NA	NA	TRBJ2-3	TGTGCCAGCAGAAGGCTAAGCGAGTACACAGATACGCAGTATTTT	CASRRLSEYTDTQYF
TRBV28	NA	TRBD1	TRBJ2-7	TGTGCCAGCAGTTCAGGGGGCCAGGGCTACGAGCAGTACTTC	CASSSGGQGYEQYF
TRBV6-5	once	NA	TRBJ1-2	TGTGCCAGCAGTTCGGGGAACTATGGCTACACCTTC	CASSSGNYGYTF
TRBV5-4	NA	NA	TRBJ2-3	TGTGCCAGCAGCTTGGACTATTCCACGACAGATACGCAGTATTTT	CASSLDYSTTDTQYF
TRBV9	NA	TRBD2	TRBJ2-3	TGTGCCAGCACCGTTACTAGCGGGGCCACAGATACGCAGTATTTT	CASTVTSGATDTQYF
TRBV28	NA	TRBD1	TRBJ1-1	TGTGCCAGCAGTTTTCAGACAGGGAAGGAAGCTTTCTTT	CASSFQTGKEAFF
TRBV6-6	NA	NA	TRBJ1-5	TGTGCCAGCAGTACGGACAGTCAGCCCCAGCATTTT	CASSTDSQPQHF
TRBV10-3	NA	TRBD2	TRBJ2-7	TGTGCCATCAGCCGTCGGAGCGGGGCCTACGAGCAGTACTTC	CAISRRSGAYEQYF
TRBV12-3/TRBV12-4	once	NA	TRBJ1-1	TGTGCCAGCAGTCGCGTCAGGGGTATAGAAGCTTTCTTT	CASSRVRGIEAFF
TRBV30	once	TRBD1	TRBJ2-2	TGTGCCTGTTCACCGGGACAGGGCACCGGGGAGCTGTTTTTT	CACSPGQGTGELFF
TRBV7-9	NA	NA	TRBJ1-6	TGTGCCACCTCTGGAGCGGATTATAATTCACCCCTCCACTTT	CATSGADYNSPLHF
TRBV9	NA	NA	TRBJ2-7	TGTGCCAGCAGCACCCCCAGGGAGCAGTACTTC	CASSTPREQYF
TRBV3-1/TRBV3-2	NA	TRBD2	TRBJ2-5	TGTGCCAGCAGCCAGCTGACTAGCGGGGAGGAGACCCAGTACTTC	CASSQLTSGEETQYF
TRBV12-5	NA	NA	TRBJ2-7	TGTGCTAGTGGTTTGGTAACTTACTCCGAGCAGTACTTC	CASGLVTYSEQYF
TRBV6-5	NA	NA	TRBJ2-1	TGTGCCAGCAATTCCCCAGCAGGGGACAATGAGCAGTTCTTC	CASNSPAGDNEQFF
TRBV27	NA	NA	TRBJ2-1	TGTGCCAGCAGTCCCAAGGCAGGGGGGCATGAGCAGTTCTTC	CASSPKAGGHEQFF
TRBV6-6	NA	TRBD1	TRBJ2-7	TGTGCCAGCCGGACAGGGGCGAACTACGAGCAGTACTTC	CASRTGANYEQYF
TRBV6-5	NA	TRBD1	TRBJ1-5	TGTGCCAGCACCCTATCGACAGGGAGCAATCAGCCCCAGCATTTT	CASTLSTGSNQPQHF
TRBV27	NA	TRBD2	TRBJ2-7	TGTGCCAGCAGTTCCCCTGCGGGGGGGCTCTACGAGCAGTACTTC	CASSSPAGGLYEQYF
TRBV3-1/TRBV3-2	once	NA	TRBJ1-1	TGTGCCAGCAGCCAAACAGCGAACACTGAAGCTTTCTTT	CASSQTANTEAFF
TRBV5-4	NA	NA	TRBJ1-1	TGTGCCAGCAGCTCGTCCTTTGGGGCAGGGAACACTGAAGCTTTCTTT	CASSSSFGAGNTEAFF
TRBV7-6	NA	TRBD1	TRBJ1-1	TGTGCCAGCAGCTTCTTAACGGGGACAGGGACGATAACTGAAGCTTTCTTT	CASSFLTGTGTITEAFF
TRBV23-1	NA	NA	TRBJ1-5	TGCGCCAGCAGTCGTCCGGGTTCTCAGCCCCAGCATTTT	CASSRPGSQPQHF
TRBV12-3/TRBV12-4	NA	NA	TRBJ1-2	TGTGCCAGCAGCGAAACTAGGGTTCGCGGCTACACCTTC	CASSETRVRGYTF
TRBV5-1	few	NA	TRBJ2-5	TGCGCCAGCAGCGCGCTCGGGACTGGGGGAGAGACCCAGTACTTC	CASSALGTGGETQYF
TRBV12-5	NA	NA	TRBJ2-5	TGTGCTAGTGGTTTGGTAGGGGACCAGTACTTC	CASGLVGDQYF
TRBV7-9	NA	NA	TRBJ2-1	TGTGCCAGCAGCTGGGGGGTGGTTGGGAACAATGAGCAGTTCTTC	CASSWGVVGNNEQFF
TRBV6-1	NA	NA	TRBJ2-7	TGTGCCAGCAGTGAAGCCGAACTGAGCTCCTACGAGCAGTACTTC	CASSEAELSSYEQYF
TRBV11-1	once	TRBD1	TRBJ2-7	TGTGCCAGCAGCCCCGGGACAGGGGAGCGCGAGCAGTACTTC	CASSPGTGEREQYF
TRBV19	NA	NA	TRBJ1-6	TGTGCCAGTAGCTCTTTAACGCTACATTCACCCCTCCACTTT	CASSSLTLHSPLHF
TRBV6-6	NA	NA	TRBJ2-7	TGTGCCAGCACTAACCCGGCAGGGGCGGGCGAGCAGTACTTC	CASTNPAGAGEQYF
TRBV5-1	NA	TRBD1	TRBJ1-2	TGCGCCAGCAGCCCAGGGACAGGAAACTATGGCTACACCTTC	CASSPGTGNYGYTF
TRBV19	NA	TRBD1	TRBJ1-6	TGTGCCAGTACCGGAAGGGGGCACAATTCACCCCTCCACTTT	CASTGRGHNSPLHF
TRBV5-1	NA	NA	TRBJ1-1	TGCGCCAGCAGCTCTAACACTGAAGCTTTCTTT	CASSSNTEAFF
TRBV27	NA	NA	TRBJ1-2	TGTGCCAGCGCGCTGAAGCCTGAGGGCTATGGCTACACCTTC	CASALKPEGYGYTF
TRBV28	NA	NA	TRBJ1-1	TGTGCCAGCAGTCTCCAGGGCCACACTGAAGCTTTCTTT	CASSLQGHTEAFF
TRBV19	NA	NA	TRBJ2-1	TGTGCCAGTAGCCTAACGAGGGACTTTTTTTACAATGAGCAGTTCTTC	CASSLTRDFFYNEQFF
TRBV5-1	NA	TRBD1	TRBJ2-3	TGCGCCAGCAGCCCGGGACAGGACACAGATACGCAGTATTTT	CASSPGQDTDTQYF
TRBV12-3/TRBV12-4	once	NA	TRBJ2-7	TGTGCCAGCAGTTCACAGGGCTACGAGCAGTACTTC	CASSSQGYEQYF
TRBV11-2	NA	NA	TRBJ1-2	TGTGCCAGCAGCTTAGAGGGGGGAGTTGGCTACACCTTC	CASSLEGGVGYTF